The table lists the clone carrying this T cell receptor (beta chain) with many counts. Antigen unknown. The study enrolled patients aged 18 to 65 with newly diagnosed hyperthyroidism of under 2 months' duration. Diagnoses used clinical symptoms, serum thyroxine and TRAb, thyroid ultrasound and orbital computed tomography. The data were taken from a study of T cells in Graves' hyperthyroidism and ophthalmopathy. The wider study: At initial diagnosis, before any treatment had begun, peripheral blood was obtained. Whole-study findings and limits: The model's output predicted ophthalmopathy at a median of around 6.9 months prior to onset.

RNA transcripts provided the source from which TCR beta CDR3 regions were amplified. HTBI primers drove first-round RT-PCR of the TCR CDR3. Each CDR3 protein is one row after TCRdb ran MiXCR on the multiplex PCR reads. Of about 200,000 distinct CDR3 sequences listed, roughly 17% are singletons. The V end was cut by 2 bases, the J end by 5 bases, with 13 bases between. The CDR3 is made up of 13 amino acids. Germline-derived CDR1 and CDR2 are GTSNPN and SVGIG (reference sequence). The sample taken for sequencing was blood. This clonotype was sampled from a woman aged 45 to 65 with Graves' hyperthyroidism. The chain is built from TRBV30 and TRBJ2-7; weak D call: TRBD2 (6 bases). The CDR3 DNA is TGTGCCTGGAGTTGGTCTAGCGATAACGAGCAGTACTTC. This codes for CAWSWSSDNEQYF.